Sequencing of this T cell receptor beta chain was carried out in a study of blood T cells in healthy people across ages. The study's findings and limits: Donors of long life had a larger count of naive CD4+ cells and greater diversity than aged donors. Any conclusive comparison of naive versus antigen-experienced cells was prevented by using unsorted PBMCs.

It was with a sample-barcoded 5' primer and a J-beta primer mix that a second PCR of about 6 to 12 cycles was run. TCRdb processed the 5' RACE reads anew with MiXCR; each CDR3 protein has one entry. The sample contains under 750,000 distinct CDR3 sequences, 40% to 50% of which appear only once. Deletions cut 8 bases from V and 1 base from J, with 13 bases between. Germline CDR1 reads MNHGY; CDR2 reads SVAAGI. This CDR3 region has 14 residues. Donor samples were obtained from healthy Caucasian individuals from Russia, aged about 6 to 95. On this clonotype itself: Antigen specificity is unknown.

The receptor comes from a man older than 75 in good health. The sample consisted of blood. V gene TRBV6-9 combines with J gene TRBJ2-3, with D perhaps matching TRBD1 or TRBD2 (6 bases each). The CDR3 here is CASPGGTCTDTQYF. The CDR3 DNA reads TGTGCCAGCCCCGGGGGCACTTGCACAGATACGCAGTATTTT.